The clone carrying this TCR beta chain appeared a single time. The data derive from a study of CD8 T cells in Susac syndrome. An amount of RNA that ranged from roughly 0.45 to 1 ug was reverse transcribed with random hexamers. One entry per CDR3 protein, called by TCRdb with MiXCR from the immunoSEQ multiplex PCR reads. The sample lists 140,000 to 150,000 distinct CDR3 sequences, 95% occurring once. This clonotype originated in a human donor with Susac syndrome. The sequenced material came from CD4+ T cells from PBMCs.

The CDR3 DNA is TGCAGTGCTAGAGATCGGCCCGGGGGTGGCAATGAGCAGTTCTTC. This gives the protein CSARDRPGGGNEQFF. V and J are TRBV20-1 and TRBJ2-1; weak D call: TRBD2 (6 bases). The V end was cut by 0 bases, the J end by 6 bases, with 15 bases between. Germline assignment: CDR1 DFQATT and CDR2 SNEGSKA (reference sequence). The CDR3 extends over 15 amino acids.